This TCR beta chain was identified during a study of blood T cells in healthy people across ages. V lost 3 bases and J lost 7; bases outside the gene matches: 11. CDR3 length: 17 residues. The germline V gene has CDR1 SEHNR and CDR2 FQNEAQ (reference sequence). Each sample had at least 6.5 million PBMCs isolated. Then a second PCR, running roughly 7 to 11 cycles, was carried out with a sample-barcoded 5' primer and a J-beta primer mix. Each cDNA molecule received a tag from a template-switch adaptor that had 12 random nucleotides. TCRdb re-analysed the 5' RACE reads in MiXCR, keeping a single row per CDR3 protein. The sample holds 750,000 to 850,000 distinct CDR3 sequences; roughly 25% are singletons and the top ten take around 3.6%. A further study also used this sample, focusing on T cells of mothers and their children. In that study: Donation was provided by three healthy Caucasian mothers along with their six children.

V usage is TRBV7-9 and J usage is TRBJ2-1; 11 bases align to TRBD2. Sequencing was done on a sample of blood. The receptor was isolated from a boy between 10 and 17 years old in good health. In DNA form, the CDR3 reads TGTGCCAGCAGCTTCCCACTTAGCGGGGGGGCCAGAAATGAGCAGTTCTTC. Translating gives CASSFPLSGGARNEQFF.